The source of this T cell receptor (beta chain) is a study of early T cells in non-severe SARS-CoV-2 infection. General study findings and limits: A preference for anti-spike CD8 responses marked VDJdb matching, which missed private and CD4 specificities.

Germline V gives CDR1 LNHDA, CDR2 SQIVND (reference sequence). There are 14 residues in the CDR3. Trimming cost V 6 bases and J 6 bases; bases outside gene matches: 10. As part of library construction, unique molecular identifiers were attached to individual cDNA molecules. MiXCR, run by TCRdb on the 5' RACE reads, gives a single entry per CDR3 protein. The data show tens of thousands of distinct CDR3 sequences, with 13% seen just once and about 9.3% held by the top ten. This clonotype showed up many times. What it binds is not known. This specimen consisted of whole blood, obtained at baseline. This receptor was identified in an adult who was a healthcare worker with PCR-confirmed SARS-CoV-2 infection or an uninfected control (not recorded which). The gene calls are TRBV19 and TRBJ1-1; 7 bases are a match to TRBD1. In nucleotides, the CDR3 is TGTGCCAGTAGGAACCGGAGACAGGGTGCTGAAGCTTTCTTT. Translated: CASRNRRQGAEAFF.